This TCR beta chain was found in a study of monozygotic twins with inflammatory bowel disease. Turning to this clonotype: As yet, its antigen is unknown.

After re-calling the 5' RACE reads, TCRdb lists one entry per CDR3 protein, DNA absent. Found here are roughly 320,000 distinct CDR3 sequences; the top ten clones hold 5.6%. The CDR3 spans 14 residues. Germline V gene data show CDR1 as SGHDN and CDR2 as FVKESK. Study-wide results and limits: IBD patients showed reduced TCRbeta diversity (inverse Simpson) versus healthy co-twins.

Sequenced material: blood. The rearrangement uses TRBV14 and TRBJ1-1; as DNA is missing, the TRBD1 call by TCRdb cannot be tested. This clonotype was sampled from a human donor with ulcerative colitis or Crohn's disease, or a healthy co-twin of an affected twin (not recorded which). The CDR3 protein is CASSTRTGRTEAFF.